This T cell receptor beta chain was identified in a study of T-cell reconstitution after alpha-beta-depleted transplantation in children. The V end was cut by 3 bases, the J end by 6 bases, with 12 bases between. Germline V gives CDR1 LGHNA, CDR2 YNFKEQ. The CDR3 is 13 residues long. This clonotype was detected a few times. Unique molecular identifiers featured in how the TCRbeta library was prepared. Each CDR3 protein gets one entry after TCRdb re-called the PCR reads with MiXCR. The data show about 610,000 distinct CDR3 sequences, with more than 9% seen just once and roughly 3.9% held by the top ten.

This clonotype was sampled from a human donor who donated a stem cell graft to a child with acute myeloid leukemia. Sequencing used PBMCs from the stem cell graft donor, obtained from the stem cell graft. This chain uses TRBV4-2 with TRBJ2-7, with D perhaps matching TRBD2 (6 bases). CDR3 DNA: TGTGCCAGCAGCCAGGAACTAGCTCCCGAGCAGTACTTC. This gives the protein CASSQELAPEQYF.